These 23 T cell receptor beta chains came from one sample sequenced in a study of cytomegalovirus exposure and HLA in healthy donors. Both 60 Vbeta primers and 13 Jbeta primers went into the PCR. Some clones are missing from TCRdb's copy, which holds only in-frame ones; the method was immunoSEQ multiplex PCR. The sample lists 200,000 to 250,000 clones; almost 85% were seen once. Sequencing input: PBMCs. All receptors derive from a woman aged 40 to 49 in good health and CMV-seronegative.

The chain is built from TRBV5-8 and TRBJ1-6, with D unresolved. The CDR3 loop spans 16 amino acids. V lost 2 bases and J 6 bases, leaving 15 bases between the germline ends. Germline CDR1 SGHTS, CDR2 YDEGEE. CDR3 sequence: CASSFVGEVRNSPLHF. The DNA of the CDR3 is TGTGCCAGCAGCTTTGTCGGGGAGGTTCGTAATTCACCCCTCCACTTT.

The V and J genes are TRBV30 and TRBJ1-3; D remains unclear. V shed 7 bases and J shed 5 bases, with 12 bases lying between them. The CDR3 covers 12 residues. Germline CDR1 is GTSNPN and CDR2 is SVGIG (reference sequence). CDR3 amino acids: CASHGGRNTIYF. CDR3 nucleotides: TGTGCCTCACACGGAGGAAGAAACACCATATATTTT.

This rearrangement joins TRBV7-2 to TRBJ1-2, with TRBD1 matching 9 bases. Trimming removed 2 bases from V and 4 bases from J; junction bases left unmatched: 5. The CDR3 runs 15 residues. Germline values: CDR1 SGHTA, CDR2 FQGNSA. The CDR3 bases are TGTGCCAGCAGCTTATTGGGGGACAGGGCCTATGGCTACACCTTC. Translated, it gives CASSLLGDRAYGYTF.

The rearrangement links TRBV7-8 to TRBJ1-5; no clear D. The CDR3 length is 14 residues. CDR1 and CDR2 from the germline V gene are SGHVS and FQNEAQ. V shed 4 bases and J shed 2 bases, with 9 bases lying between them. The CDR3 spells CASSSDSGNQPQHF. The CDR3 bases are TGTGCCAGCAGCTCCGACTCTGGCAATCAGCCCCAGCATTTT.

This rearrangement joins TRBV7-2 to TRBJ2-3; 9 nucleotides agree with TRBD2. Germline CDR1 SGHTA, CDR2 FQGNSA. The CDR3 consists of 16 residues. The V gene end was trimmed by 1 base and the J gene end by 8 bases; junction bases not matched to a gene: 10. CDR3 DNA: TGTGCCAGCAGCTTAGTTCGGGCGGGGGGGCAAGGTACGCAGTATTTT. Translated, it gives CASSLVRAGGQGTQYF. Looking up the rest from reference TRBV7-2 and TRBJ2-3 gives the full variable domain: GAGVSQSPSNKVTEKGKDVELRCDPISGHTALYWYRQSLGQGLEFLIYFQGNSAPDKSGLPSDRFSAERTGGSVSTLTIQRTQQEDSAVYLCASSLVRAGGQGTQYFGPGTRLTVL.

V gene TRBV7-9 combines with J gene TRBJ1-4; perhaps TRBD1 as D (6 bases). Germline loops: CDR1 SEHNR, CDR2 FQNEAQ (reference sequence). The CDR3 spans 12 residues. The V gene lost 5 bases and the J gene lost 8 bases, with 9 bases spanning the gap. In nucleotides, the CDR3 is TGTGCCAGCAGCCACAGGGACGAAAAACTGTTTTTT. Translated, it gives CASSHRDEKLFF.

The chain links TRBV30 to TRBJ1-6; no definite D call. Looked up from germline, CDR1 is GTSNPN and CDR2 is SVGIG (reference sequence). The V gene lost 5 bases and the J gene lost 8 bases, with 7 bases spanning the gap. The CDR3 sequence is 11 residues long. The CDR3 here is CAWGVDSPLHF. For the CDR3, the DNA is TGTGCCTGGGGAGTGGATTCACCCCTCCACTTT.

V is TRBV30 and J is TRBJ2-1, with D possibly matching TRBD1 (5 bases). Trimming removed 7 bases from V and 7 bases from J, with 14 bases in between. Per germline, CDR1 GTSNPN and CDR2 SVGIG (reference sequence). The CDR3 sequence is 12 residues long. The CDR3 nucleotides read TGTGCCTCTCTCAGGGAAGGGAATGAGCAGTTCTTC. Translating gives CASLREGNEQFF. Full variable domain (outside the CDR3, taken from reference TRBV30 and TRBJ2-1): SQTIHQWPATLVQPVGSPLSLECTVEGTSNPNLYWYRQAAGRGLQLLFYSVGIGQISSEVPQNLSASRPQDRQFILSSKKLLLSDSGFYLCASLREGNEQFFGPGTRLTVL.

The chain links TRBV28 to TRBJ1-2; 7 nucleotides align to TRBD1. The CDR3 runs to 12 residues. V lost 7 bases and J lost 10; bases outside the gene matches: 9. The germline V gene has CDR1 MDHEN and CDR2 SYDVKM. This CDR3 reads CASNDRERDYTF. In nucleotides, the CDR3 is TGTGCCAGCAACGACAGGGAGCGTGACTACACCTTC.

Written as DNA, the CDR3 is TGTGCCAGTGGCCCCGGGGTTGGGGGCACAGATACGCAGTATTTT. Protein product: CASGPGVGGTDTQYF. The rearrangement links TRBV19 to TRBJ2-3, with a weak D call TRBD2 (5 bases). Trimming stripped 8 bases from V and 1 base from J, with 16 bases between. Germline V gene data show CDR1 as LNHDA and CDR2 as SQIVND (reference sequence). The CDR3 is made up of 15 amino acids.

The V call is TRBV18, the J call TRBJ1-1; 7 bases are a match to TRBD1. The CDR3 covers 14 residues. V was clipped by 6 bases and J by 1 base; unmatched bases: 5. Germline CDR1 and CDR2: KGHSH and LQKENI. The CDR3 region is CASSPDRANTEAFF. CDR3 nucleotides: TGTGCCAGCTCGCCTGACAGGGCGAACACTGAAGCTTTCTTT. Complete variable domain (other parts from reference TRBV18 and TRBJ1-1): NAGVMQNPRHLVRRRGQEARLRCSPMKGHSHVYWYRQLPEEGLKFMVYLQKENIIDESGMPKERFSAEFPKEGPSILRIQQVVRGDSAAYFCASSPDRANTEAFFGQGTRLTVV.

The V gene is TRBV25-1, the J gene TRBJ1-1; the match to TRBD1 covers 7 bases. The CDR3 is 14 residues long. Per germline, CDR1 MGHDK and CDR2 SYGVNS. V dropped 6 bases and J dropped 7; count of bases not matched to a gene: 11. The CDR3 DNA sequence: TGTGCCAGCAGGCCCGAGGACAGGACCTTTGAAGCTTTCTTT. Protein: CASRPEDRTFEAFF. Full variable domain (outside the CDR3, taken from reference TRBV25-1 and TRBJ1-1): EADIYQTPRYLVIGTGKKITLECSQTMGHDKMYWYQQDPGMELHLIHYSYGVNSTEKGDLSSESTVSRIRTEHFPLTLESARPSHTSQYLCASRPEDRTFEAFFGQGTRLTVV.

This chain links TRBV11-3 with TRBJ1-1; a weak D match, TRBD1 (5 bases). The germline V and J ends were trimmed by 3 bases and 3 bases, with 11 bases remaining between them. The CDR3 is 14 amino acids. Per germline, CDR1 SGHNT and CDR2 YENEEA. For the CDR3, the DNA is TGTGCCAGCAGCTTCTCGGGAGGGGACACTGAAGCTTTCTTT. Amino acid sequence: CASSFSGGDTEAFF.

This clone has only a few counts. The genes are TRBV6-6 and TRBJ2-7, with D possibly TRBD1 on 5 matching bases. Trimming pared 5 bases from V and 3 bases from J, leaving 8 bases between. The germline gives CDR1 MNHNY, CDR2 SVGAGI (reference sequence). CDR3 length equals 12 residues. The DNA for the CDR3 is TGTGCCAGCAGTCGGACACACTACGAGCAGTACTTC. It codes for CASSRTHYEQYF.

This clone was seen a handful of times. An end of the junction differs from the germline gene, which may be a read error. J is TRBJ1-5 and V is TRBV6-1; 7 bases map to TRBD1. The CDR3 has 15 residues. The germline CDR1 and CDR2 sequences are MNHNS and SASEGT. CDR3 nucleotide sequence: TGTGCCAGCAGTGAAAGGCCAGGGGGTAATCCGCCCCAGCATTTT. It is translated as CASSERPGGNPPQHF.

The chain recombines TRBV19 with TRBJ2-5, with 7 bases aligning to TRBD1. CDR1 is LNHDA, CDR2 SQIVND, per germline (reference sequence). Unmatched junction bases numbered 5, after V lost 8 bases and J lost 5 bases. CDR3 length: 12 residues. This CDR3 is CASRDSAETQYF. DNA of the CDR3: TGTGCCAGTCGGGACAGTGCGGAGACCCAGTACTTC.

As to this clone: Relative to the germline gene, one junction end is altered; a read error may explain this. V usage is TRBV7-7 and J usage is TRBJ2-2, with D hard to call. CDR1 SSHAT and CDR2 FNYEAQ come from the germline V gene (reference sequence). This CDR3 is 13 amino acids long. The CDR3 sequence: CASSPRDTGELFF. The CDR3 DNA sequence: TGTGCTAGCAGCCCCCGAGACACCGGGGAGCTGTTTTTT. Based on the CDR3 plus reference TRBV7-7 and TRBJ2-2, the full variable domain is GAGVSQSPRYKVTKRGQDVTLRCDPISSHATLYWYQQALGQGPEFLTYFNYEAQPDKSGLPSDRFSAERPEGSISTLTIQRTEQRDSAMYRCASSPRDTGELFFGEGSRLTVL.

Here the CDR3 reads CASSEKRAGANVLTF. The DNA for the CDR3 is TGTGCCAGCAGTGAGAAGCGGGCTGGGGCCAACGTCCTGACTTTC. This rearrangement joins TRBV6-6 to TRBJ2-6; a weak D match, TRBD2 (6 bases). Germline V gene sequence: CDR1 MNHNY, CDR2 SVGAGI (reference sequence). Trimming took off 5 bases at V and 2 bases at J, with 10 bases between the two ends. The CDR3 has 15 amino acids.

The rearrangement uses TRBV11-3 and TRBJ1-1; D call uncertain. V was clipped by 10 bases and J by 1 base, with 13 bases between them. The germline V gene has CDR1 SGHNT and CDR2 YENEEA. The CDR3 has 13 residues. CDR3 sequence: CATEGFPNTEAFF. CDR3 sequence (DNA): TGTGCCACTGAGGGTTTCCCGAACACTGAAGCTTTCTTT.

The rearrangement uses TRBV28 and TRBJ2-3; possible D gene TRBD1, 6 bases. The V gene's germline CDR1 is MDHEN and CDR2 SYDVKM. Trimming pared 10 bases from V and 7 bases from J, leaving 18 bases between. There are 13 residues in the CDR3. CDR3 nucleotide sequence: TGTGCCACCACTAATCAACAGGGAAATACGCAGTATTTT. Its translation: CATTNQQGNTQYF.

About this clone itself: This sample also contains other DNA sequences that code for the same CDR3. This rearrangement joins TRBV5-4 to TRBJ1-4; no reliable D call. Germline CDR1 and CDR2: SGHNT and YYREEE (reference sequence). The V end was cut by 4 bases, the J end by 5 bases, with 18 bases between. The CDR3 is 16 amino acids. The CDR3 reads CASSPDWSVANEKLFF. CDR3 coding DNA: TGTGCCAGCAGCCCGGATTGGAGTGTAGCCAATGAAAAACTGTTTTTT. Based on the CDR3 plus reference TRBV5-4 and TRBJ1-4, the full variable domain is ETGVTQSPTHLIKTRGQQVTLRCSSQSGHNTVSWYQQALGQGPQFIFQYYREEENGRGNFPPRFSGLQFPNYSSELNVNALELDDSALYLCASSPDWSVANEKLFFGSGTQLSVL.

The table lists this clone with a count of one. The chain has TRBV9 and TRBJ2-3; 8 nucleotides agree with TRBD1. CDR3 length equals 15 residues. CDR1 and CDR2 (germline): SGDLS, YYNGEE. Trimming removed 4 bases from V and 4 bases from J; junction bases left unmatched: 8. The CDR3 DNA sequence: TGTGCCAGCAGCTTGAGGACAGGGTTGTCAGATACGCAGTATTTT. This translates into CASSLRTGLSDTQYF.

The CDR3 loop reads CASSKQGLPYNEQFF. In DNA form, the CDR3 reads TGTGCCAGCAGTAAACAGGGGCTCCCCTACAATGAGCAGTTCTTC. The rearrangement links TRBV6-5 to TRBJ2-1; 7 nucleotides align to TRBD1. Per germline, CDR1 MNHEY and CDR2 SVGAGI. Trimming at V came to 5 bases and at J to 2 bases, leaving 6 bases not matched to a gene. There are 15 residues in the CDR3.